These 27 T cell receptor beta chains were sequenced from one sample in a study of T cells in Graves' hyperthyroidism and ophthalmopathy. Amplified regions were TCR beta CDR3 sequences from RNA transcripts. TCR CDR3 regions were first amplified by RT-PCR with HTBI primers. TCRdb ran MiXCR on the multiplex PCR reads and lists one entry per CDR3 protein. Of approximately 690,000 distinct CDR3 sequences listed, about 14% are singletons. What was sequenced was blood. These receptors came from a woman aged 45-65 years with Graves' ophthalmopathy.

This clonotype was counted ten times or more. The chain employs TRBV7-3 and TRBJ2-3; possibly TRBD1 for D (5 bases). V lost 2 bases and J 0 bases, leaving 12 bases between the germline ends. CDR3 length: 16 residues. CDR1 SGHTA and CDR2 FQGTGA come from the germline V gene. In DNA, the CDR3 is TGTGCCAGCAGCTTATCCAGCCCAGGGAGCACAGATACGCAGTATTTT. Residues: CASSLSSPGSTDTQYF.

This clonotype was counted between two and nine times. V usage is TRBV19 and J usage is TRBJ2-7, with TRBD2 matching 8 bases. Trimming at V came to 5 bases and at J to 0 bases, leaving 12 bases not matched to a gene. Germline CDR1 is LNHDA and CDR2 is SQIVND (reference sequence). This CDR3 spans 17 amino acids. This CDR3 is CASSLRPSGPFSYEQYF. DNA of the CDR3: TGTGCCAGTAGTCTCCGCCCTAGCGGGCCTTTCTCCTACGAGCAGTACTTC.

There are a few counts of this clonotype. The V and J genes are TRBV6-5 and TRBJ1-4; possibly TRBD1 for D (5 bases). Trimming shortened V by 2 bases and J by 7 bases, and 14 bases separated the two germline ends. The CDR3 has 15 amino acids. Germline V gene lookup returns CDR1 MNHEY and CDR2 SVGAGI. The CDR3 DNA reads TGTGCCAGCAGTTACGGCGGGGGGATTAGTGAAAAACTGTTTTTT. It encodes CASSYGGGISEKLFF.

With regard to this clonotype: The junction departs from germline at one end; a sequencing error may be responsible. The genes are TRBV9 and TRBJ2-1; 10 bases align to TRBD2. This CDR3 has 16 amino acids. The germline CDR1 and CDR2 sequences are SGDLS and YYNGEE. CDR3 residues: CASSVVGTSDYNERFF. The CDR3, as DNA: TGTGCCAGCAGCGTAGTAGGGACTAGCGATTACAATGAGCGGTTCTTC.

The V and J genes are TRBV6-6 and TRBJ2-5; D is unresolved. Germline-derived CDR1 and CDR2 are MNHNY and SVGAGI (reference sequence). The CDR3 totals 14 residues. V shed 2 bases and J shed 5 bases, with 12 bases lying between them. The DNA for the CDR3 is TGTGCCAGCAGTTACCAGGCCTCAAGCGAGACCCAGTACTTC. As protein: CASSYQASSETQYF.

The count of this clonotype is one. At one end the junction does not follow the germline gene, possibly because of a read error. The chain has TRBV28 and TRBJ2-6, with D possibly being TRBD2 (7 bases). The CDR3 runs to 15 residues. Germline V gives CDR1 MDHEN, CDR2 SYDVKM. The CDR3 reads CASSPVRGGANVQTF. The CDR3 DNA sequence: TGTGCCAGCAGTCCGGTGAGAGGGGGGGCCAACGTCCAGACTTTC.

The table lists this clonotype with a few counts. This chain joins TRBV6-1 and TRBJ1-5; D unclear. Germline CDR1 MNHNS, CDR2 SASEGT. Trimming cost V 7 bases and J 5 bases, with 3 bases left between them. The CDR3 runs 10 residues. This chain's CDR3 is CASTDQPQHF. For the CDR3, the DNA is TGTGCCAGCACAGATCAGCCCCAGCATTTT.

The chain recombines TRBV7-3 with TRBJ2-1; no clear D gene. With 5 bases removed from V and 1 base from J, the gap between germline ends came to 9 bases. The CDR3 is 14 residues long. Germline CDR1 reads SGHTA; CDR2 reads FQGTGA. The CDR3 DNA reads TGTGCCAGCAGCGCAAGCCTTTCCTACAATGAGCAGTTCTTC. It encodes CASSASLSYNEQFF.

The genes are TRBV12-5 and TRBJ2-1; 7 bases agree with TRBD1. The CDR3 runs 15 residues. After removal of 1 base from V and 2 bases from J, the junction contained 2 bases not matched to a gene. Per germline, CDR1 LGHNT and CDR2 FRNRAP. This chain's CDR3 is CASGLGQGTYNEQFF. CDR3 bases: TGTGCTAGTGGTTTGGGACAGGGAACCTACAATGAGCAGTTCTTC.

V is TRBV18 and J is TRBJ1-5, with TRBD1 matching over 7 bases. The CDR3 spans 15 residues. The ends lost 0 bases at V and 5 bases at J; junction bases unmatched: 4. Germline loops: CDR1 KGHSH, CDR2 LQKENI. The DNA for the CDR3 is TGTGCCAGCTCACCACCGGGAGGGGGCTATCAGCCCCAGCATTTT. Its protein is CASSPPGGGYQPQHF.

This clonotype was seen a handful of times. The chain links TRBV19 to TRBJ1-1, with 8 positions matching TRBD1. Germline CDR1 and CDR2: LNHDA and SQIVND (reference sequence). The trim removed 3 bases at V and 5 bases at J, leaving 11 bases unmatched. The CDR3 extends over 16 amino acids. In DNA form, the CDR3 reads TGTGCCAGTAGTATTTCGGCAGGGGGCGCGGGGACTGAAGCTTTCTTT. This encodes CASSISAGGAGTEAFF.

This clonotype was recorded at least ten times. V is TRBV19 and J is TRBJ2-1; 7 bases are shared with TRBD1. The germline V gene encodes CDR1 LNHDA and CDR2 SQIVND (reference sequence). J was trimmed by 2 bases and V by 0 bases; bases with no gene match: 4. The CDR3 is made up of 16 amino acids. The CDR3 DNA follows: TGTGCCAGTAGTATAGACGTGGGGACAGCCTACAATGAGCAGTTCTTC. Translating gives CASSIDVGTAYNEQFF.

The chain recombines TRBV19 with TRBJ2-7, with D possibly being TRBD1 (6 bases). Germline V gene sequence: CDR1 LNHDA, CDR2 SQIVND (reference sequence). The V end lost 3 bases, the J end lost 3 bases, and 15 bases lay between the germline ends. There are 15 residues in the CDR3. The DNA of the CDR3 is TGTGCCAGTAGTATTTTGAGTGGGACAAACTACGAGCAGTACTTC. Residues: CASSILSGTNYEQYF. Full variable domain (missing parts from reference TRBV19 and TRBJ2-7): DGGITQSPKYLFRKEGQNVTLSCEQNLNHDAMYWYRQDPGQGLRLIYYSQIVNDFQKGDIAEGYSVSREKKESFPLTVTSAQKNPTAFYLCASSILSGTNYEQYFGPGTRLTVT.

The V call is TRBV19, the J call TRBJ2-2; 11 bases map to TRBD2. Per the germline V gene, CDR1 is LNHDA and CDR2 is SQIVND (reference sequence). This CDR3 has 16 amino acids. The trim removed 3 bases at V and 9 bases at J, leaving 9 bases unmatched. CDR3 loop: CASSIPGLAGGRELFF. The CDR3 nucleotides read TGTGCCAGTAGTATCCCCGGGCTAGCGGGAGGCCGGGAGCTGTTTTTT.

This clonotype showed up many times. In DNA form, the CDR3 reads TGTGCCAGCAGAAACCTAGGTGGGCATGGCACAGATACGCAGTATTTT. This codes for CASRNLGGHGTDTQYF. The chain carries TRBV6-1 and TRBJ2-3; D uncertain. Germline CDR1 MNHNS, CDR2 SASEGT. V was trimmed by 6 bases and J by 1 base, leaving 17 bases between them. The CDR3 is 16 amino acids.

This clonotype came up many times. The rearrangement joins TRBV18 to TRBJ2-7; a possible D gene is TRBD2 (6 bases). From germline, CDR1 is KGHSH and CDR2 LQKENI. Between the trimmed V and J ends, which lost 5 bases and 3 bases, there was a span of 17 bases. The CDR3 is 15 residues long. This CDR3 reads CASSTSGGGDYEQYF. CDR3 DNA: TGTGCCAGCTCAACTTCCGGTGGCGGGGACTACGAGCAGTACTTC.

This clonotype was observed many times. This chain uses TRBV2 with TRBJ2-7, with 7 bases matching TRBD2. Germline loops: CDR1 SNHLY, CDR2 FYNNEI. With V trimmed by 6 bases and J by 5 bases, 4 bases remained unmatched. The CDR3 consists of 12 residues. The CDR3 DNA sequence: TGTGCCAGCAGAGGACTAGGCGACGAGCAGTACTTC. It yields the protein CASRGLGDEQYF.

The chain combines TRBV29-1 with TRBJ2-2; tentative D call: TRBD2 (5 bases). This CDR3 contains 13 residues. V lost 4 bases, J lost 3 bases, and 9 bases lay in between. Germline CDR1 is SQVTM and CDR2 is ANQGSEA. The CDR3 loop reads CSVAWTHTGELFF. DNA for the CDR3: TGCAGCGTTGCTTGGACTCACACCGGGGAGCTGTTTTTT.

This clonotype was detected many times. The J gene is TRBJ2-1, the V gene TRBV12-3 or TRBV12-4; D gene uncertain. This CDR3 spans 17 amino acids. V lost 0 bases and J lost 0, with 12 bases in between. The CDR3 region is CASSLAGPYSSYNEQFF. Here the CDR3 DNA reads TGTGCCAGCAGTTTAGCCGGACCATATAGCTCCTACAATGAGCAGTTCTTC.

The chain recombines TRBV15 with TRBJ2-1, with 8 bases identical to TRBD2. Germline V CDR1 and CDR2: LNHNV, YYDKDF (reference sequence). The CDR3 is 18 residues long. With 0 bases clipped from V and 1 base from J, the junction kept 8 bases outside the gene matches. CDR3 sequence (DNA): TGTGCCACCAGCAGAGATCACGGGCTAGCGGGTTCCTACAATGAGCAGTTCTTC. Residues: CATSRDHGLAGSYNEQFF. Full variable domain (outside the CDR3, taken from reference TRBV15 and TRBJ2-1): DAMVIQNPRYQVTQFGKPVTLSCSQTLNHNVMYWYQQKSSQAPKLLFHYYDKDFNNEADTPDNFQSRRPNTSFCFLDIRSPGLGDTAMYLCATSRDHGLAGSYNEQFFGPGTRLTVL.

The rearrangement joins TRBV19 to TRBJ2-1, with a tentative D call TRBD2 (6 bases). The CDR3 is made up of 14 amino acids. Germline assignment: CDR1 LNHDA and CDR2 SQIVND (reference sequence). The V and J ends lost 6 bases and 7 bases respectively, with 16 bases between them. CDR3 in DNA: TGTGCCAGTAGCTCCGGAGGCGGGATTAATGAGCAGTTCTTC. Encoded protein: CASSSGGGINEQFF.

This clonotype was seen at least ten times. V gene TRBV27 combines with J gene TRBJ2-1, with D tentatively TRBD1 (5 bases). Trimming shortened V by 2 bases and J by 4 bases, and 12 bases separated the two germline ends. This CDR3 comprises 15 residues. Per the germline V gene, CDR1 is MNHEY and CDR2 is SMNVEV (reference sequence). The CDR3 nucleotides read TGTGCCAGCAGTTTAAGTGGCGGACATTACAATGAGCAGTTCTTC. Residues: CASSLSGGHYNEQFF.

There are a few counts of this clonotype. Given a much more abundant clone one base away, this may be a read error. The chain recombines TRBV20-1 with TRBJ2-3, with 10 bases fitting TRBD2. V lost 6 bases, J lost 4 bases, and 16 bases stayed unmatched. Germline V gene lookup returns CDR1 DFQATT and CDR2 SNEGSKA (reference sequence). The CDR3 totals 17 residues. In DNA, the CDR3 is TGCAGTGCCGGAGGAGGAGGGCGAGCGGGAGGGCCAGATACGCAGTATTTT. It translates to CSAGGGGRAGGPDTQYF.

This clonotype was observed at least ten times. V and J are TRBV27 and TRBJ1-1; a weak D match, TRBD1 (6 bases). The CDR3 has 16 residues. Germline lookup yields CDR1 MNHEY and CDR2 SMNVEV (reference sequence). V lost 5 bases and J lost 4, with 20 bases in between. CDR3 in DNA: TGTGCCAGCAGTCCTTCCAGACGGCCGGGGGCCACTGAAGCTTTCTTT. This translates into CASSPSRRPGATEAFF.

This clonotype has just one count. Here the CDR3 reads CASSVVPRVSSDGYTF. The CDR3 region has the DNA TGTGCCAGCAGCGTAGTTCCCCGGGTCTCCTCTGATGGCTACACCTTC. V usage is TRBV9 and J usage is TRBJ1-2; no firm D call. This CDR3 is 16 amino acids long. In germline, CDR1 is SGDLS, CDR2 YYNGEE. V was cut by 0 bases and J by 6 bases, with 18 bases left in between.

In its sample, this clonotype was seen many times. The rearrangement uses TRBV5-1 and TRBJ2-2; 12 bases map to TRBD2. Germline V gene data show CDR1 as SGHRS and CDR2 as YFSETQ. The CDR3 totals 16 residues. The trim removed 3 bases at V and 3 bases at J, leaving 3 bases unmatched. Here the CDR3 reads CASSSSGRAYTGELFF. CDR3 DNA: TGCGCCAGCAGCTCTAGCGGGAGGGCCTACACCGGGGAGCTGTTTTTT.

This clonotype was seen at least ten times. This chain uses TRBV28 with TRBJ2-1; D not certain. The CDR3 extends over 14 amino acids. CDR1 MDHEN and CDR2 SYDVKM come from the germline V gene. The V end was cut by 3 bases, the J end by 7 bases, with 13 bases between. CDR3 amino acids: CASSFEAPRNEQFF. Written as DNA, the CDR3 is TGTGCCAGCAGTTTCGAGGCCCCCAGGAATGAGCAGTTCTTC.